The 10 T cell receptor beta chains listed next were all sequenced from one sample in a study of blood T cell repertoires in COVID-19. The protocol was immunoSEQ multiplex PCR, while the TCRdb copy is restricted to in-frame clones and leaves out a portion. The sample yields roughly 25,000 clones, about nine tenths seen once. The sequenced material came from peripheral blood. Receptors were obtained from a man in his forties or fifties with active COVID-19.

The V gene is TRBV5-8, the J gene TRBJ1-1; D not certain. Per the germline V gene, CDR1 is SGHTS and CDR2 is YDEGEE. This CDR3 has 17 residues. V gave up 2 bases and J gave up 1 base, with 18 bases separating them. DNA of the CDR3: TGTGCCAGCAGCTTAAAAAGTTGGCGGGCCGCGAACACTGAAGCTTTCTTT. Protein: CASSLKSWRAANTEAFF.

The CDR3, as DNA: TGTGCCAGCAGTTTATTGGGGGGGGTAGAATCACCCCTCCACTTT. It translates to CASSLLGGVESPLHF. The chain couples TRBV27 to TRBJ1-6; possible D gene TRBD1, 5 bases. This CDR3 region has 15 residues. V was cut by 1 base and J by 10 bases, with 14 bases left in between. Germline V gives CDR1 MNHEY, CDR2 SMNVEV (reference sequence).

There are a few counts of this clone. The chain joins TRBV5-8 to TRBJ2-3, with TRBD2 matching 9 bases. V shed 10 bases and J 4 bases; nucleotides not matched to a gene: 13. The CDR3 is 15 residues long. Germline V gene lookup returns CDR1 SGHTS and CDR2 YDEGEE. CDR3 in amino acids: CAANWGAGGPDTQYF. In nucleotides, the CDR3 is TGTGCCGCAAACTGGGGAGCGGGGGGTCCAGATACGCAGTATTTT.

The gene calls are TRBV5-1 and TRBJ1-2, with TRBD1 as a possible D gene (5 bases). Per the germline V gene, CDR1 is SGHRS and CDR2 is YFSETQ. The CDR3 has 13 residues. Trimming left V 2 bases short and J 5 bases short, with 10 bases between. The CDR3 spells CASSLGDRYGYTF. In DNA, the CDR3 is TGCGCCAGCAGCTTAGGTGACAGATATGGCTACACCTTC.

The gene calls are TRBV24-1 and TRBJ2-5, with D possibly matching TRBD1 (6 bases). The CDR3 runs 15 residues. The germline V gene has CDR1 KGHDR and CDR2 SFDVKD. V was clipped by 4 bases and J by 5 bases, with 16 bases between them. The CDR3 here is CATSDQKTGLETQYF. CDR3 nucleotides: TGTGCCACCAGTGACCAAAAAACAGGGCTGGAGACCCAGTACTTC.

Comments on this clone: One end of the junction does not line up with germline, which may come from a read error. The gene calls are TRBV7-7 and TRBJ2-1; TRBD2 matches at 12 bases. From germline, CDR1 is SSHAT and CDR2 FNYEAQ (reference sequence). The CDR3 runs to 17 residues. This CDR3 is CASSSLAGGPGDNEQFF. The CDR3, as DNA: TGTGCTAGCAGCTCGCTAGCGGGAGGGCCTGGGGACAATGAGCAGTTCTTC.

This chain joins TRBV20-1 and TRBJ1-3; a weak D match, TRBD1 (5 bases). V was clipped by 6 bases and J by 7 bases, with 10 bases between them. The CDR3 length is 11 residues. Germline assignment: CDR1 DFQATT and CDR2 SNEGSKA (reference sequence). The CDR3 DNA reads TGCAGTGCCCAGGGTCGGAACACCATATATTTT. Its protein is CSAQGRNTIYF.

This clone came up a few times. The chain combines TRBV5-1 with TRBJ2-3, with D perhaps matching TRBD2 (6 bases). Per the germline V gene, CDR1 is SGHRS and CDR2 is YFSETQ. V was shortened by 0 bases and J by 0 bases, with 11 bases between the two germline ends. The CDR3 runs to 16 residues. The CDR3 DNA reads TGCGCCAGCAGCTTGGCCGGGGGACTCAGCACAGATACGCAGTATTTT. Its protein product is CASSLAGGLSTDTQYF.

The rearrangement uses TRBV5-4 and TRBJ2-2; 10 bases are shared with TRBD2. V dropped 2 bases and J dropped 4; count of bases not matched to a gene: 8. The CDR3 is made up of 17 amino acids. Per the germline V gene, CDR1 is SGHNT and CDR2 is YYREEE (reference sequence). CDR3 in DNA: TGTGCCAGCAGCTTTGAGCGGGGGGGCCCAGGCACCGGGGAGCTGTTTTTT. Its translation is CASSFERGGPGTGELFF.

The V gene is TRBV28, the J gene TRBJ2-5, with 7 bases lining up with TRBD2. The J segment lost 5 bases and the V segment lost 5 bases, leaving 8 bases of the junction unmatched. CDR1 MDHEN and CDR2 SYDVKM come from the germline V gene. The CDR3 is 14 residues long. In nucleotides, the CDR3 is TGTGCCAGCAGTATCCGACTGGGGGGGGAGACCCAGTACTTC. Translating gives CASSIRLGGETQYF.